This T cell receptor beta chain is drawn from a study of blood T cell repertoires in COVID-19. Study as a whole: Specimens from acute and convalescent COVID-19 originated in the United States, Italy and Spain.

The germline V gene has CDR1 MGHDK and CDR2 SYGVNS. This CDR3 is 15 amino acids long. Trimming took off 1 base at V and 10 bases at J, with 14 bases between the two ends. The protocol was immunoSEQ multiplex PCR, while the TCRdb copy is restricted to in-frame clones and leaves out a portion. The table includes around 200,000 clones, roughly 86% detected once. Sequenced input: peripheral blood. The sequence was collected from a man aged 40-55 years with active or convalescent COVID-19. The V gene is TRBV25-1, the J gene TRBJ1-6, with D possibly matching TRBD1 (5 bases). CDR3 residues: CASSEFSQGSSPLHF. The CDR3 nucleotides read TGTGCCAGCAGTGAATTCTCGCAGGGATCGTCACCCCTCCACTTT.